This T cell receptor (beta chain) emerged from a study of T cell changes during pregnancy in multiple sclerosis. Measured with immunoSEQ multiplex PCR; TCRdb has only the in-frame clones, and not every one. This sample has around 110,000 clones, with 92% found just once. The germline CDR1 and CDR2 sequences are LNHDA and SQIVND (reference sequence). The CDR3 totals 13 residues. Trimming left V 3 bases short and J 3 bases short, with 8 bases between. Sequenced here: peripheral blood, sampled in the third trimester of pregnancy. The chain recombines TRBV19 with TRBJ1-2, with unresolved D. This TCR was recovered from a female donor with multiple sclerosis, enrolled in a pregnancy study. CDR3 protein: CASSIDGDYGYTF. The CDR3 nucleotides are TGTGCCAGTAGTATTGACGGAGACTATGGCTACACCTTC. The whole variable domain, filled in from reference TRBV19 and TRBJ1-2, reads DGGITQSPKYLFRKEGQNVTLSCEQNLNHDAMYWYRQDPGQGLRLIYYSQIVNDFQKGDIAEGYSVSREKKESFPLTVTSAQKNPTAFYLCASSIDGDYGYTFGSGTRLTVV.